Below, one TCR beta chain is given with its context. The antigen is not known. The donors gave bone marrow, and they were healthy. This specimen belongs to a study of cytomegalovirus exposure and HLA in healthy donors. PCR primers comprised 60 Vbeta and 13 Jbeta primers. Clones were read by immunoSEQ multiplex PCR, and TCRdb kept only the in-frame ones, dropping some. The sample includes 90,000 to 100,000 clones, approximately 80% of them seen just once. Study findings and constraints: TCR beta chains associated with HLA were, in a later analysis, more clonally expanded than equally common others. Under 20,000 TCR beta sequences were associated with HLA alleles at 0.05 false discovery rate in a later analysis. Three CMV-associated chains proved CMV antigen-specific in vitro.

The TCR originated in a man aged 18 to 30 in good health and CMV-seronegative. The sample taken for sequencing was PBMCs.

The CDR3 DNA reads TGTGCCAGCAGTGACTCGGACAGGGGCGAGCAGTACTTC. It codes for CASSDSDRGEQYF. This chain joins TRBV6-4 and TRBJ2-5; 9 positions match TRBD1. The J call may be mistaken, given a closer DNA end match to TRBJ2-7. Germline V lookup: CDR1 MRHNA, CDR2 SNTAGT. The CDR3 has 13 residues.